This TCR beta chain is from a study of long-term antiretroviral therapy in people with HIV. Study-level results: Data on ART adherence, viral resistance or therapy changes were unavailable. Dominant in the repertoire at all time points were clones expanded before ART. Subsequent to ART, diversity was augmented yet persisted below that of transplant donor controls.

Every participant with HIV received treatment in the United States. This clone was seen only a few times. Its matching antigen is unknown. The V and J ends lost 5 bases and 7 bases respectively, with 11 bases between them. CDR1 SNHLY and CDR2 FYNNEI come from the germline V gene. CDR3 length: 12 residues. Sequencing used immunoSEQ v3.0 at survey level. Profiling relied on immunoSEQ multiplex PCR, and the TCRdb table lists in-frame clones only, not all of them. The sample has around 20,000 clones, 70% to 80% seen once. The sequence was collected from a man in his forties or fifties with HIV. The sequenced sample was unsorted PBMCs, obtained 2.2 years after starting antiretroviral therapy. The chain is built from TRBV2 and TRBJ1-1; D might be TRBD1 (5 bases). Here the CDR3 DNA reads TGTGCCAGCAGTCTCCAGGGCTATGAAGCTTTCTTT. Translating gives CASSLQGYEAFF.